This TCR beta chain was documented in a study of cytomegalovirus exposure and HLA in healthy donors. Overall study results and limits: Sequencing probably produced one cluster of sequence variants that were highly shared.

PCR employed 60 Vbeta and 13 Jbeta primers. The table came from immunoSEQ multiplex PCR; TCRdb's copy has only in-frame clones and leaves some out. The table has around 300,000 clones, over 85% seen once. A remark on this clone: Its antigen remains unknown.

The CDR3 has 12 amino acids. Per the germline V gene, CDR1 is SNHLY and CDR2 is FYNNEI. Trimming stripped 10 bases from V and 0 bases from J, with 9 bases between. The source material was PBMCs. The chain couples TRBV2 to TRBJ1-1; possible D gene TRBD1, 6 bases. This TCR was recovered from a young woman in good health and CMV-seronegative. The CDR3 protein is CATDRLNTEAFF. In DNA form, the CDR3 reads TGTGCCACCGACAGGCTGAACACTGAAGCTTTCTTT.